This T cell receptor (beta chain) was recorded in a study of T cell changes during pregnancy in multiple sclerosis. Using immunoSEQ multiplex PCR, the repertoire was profiled, and TCRdb retains in-frame clones only, with some absent. The sample contains some 55,000 clones, more than 90% of which appear only once. Trimming removed 2 bases at V and 4 bases at J, with 12 bases between. Germline CDR1 and CDR2: LGHNA and YNFKEQ. This CDR3 has 15 amino acids. This sequence originates from a female donor in good health, enrolled as a control in a pregnancy study. Sample: peripheral blood, taken after pregnancy. The chain couples TRBV4-2 to TRBJ2-1; tentatively, D is TRBD2 (6 bases). The DNA for the CDR3 is TGTGCCAGCAGCCAACAACTAGCTAGGTACAATGAGCAGTTCTTC. This gives the protein CASSQQLARYNEQFF.